The following is a T cell receptor (beta chain) sequence with its context. Its cognate antigen is unknown. The sample comes from a study of shared clonotypes between healthy human individuals. Notes on the study in general: The four-donor shared clonotypes exceeded non-shared clonotypes in generation probability, with non-shared ones scoring lower. Sharing of clonotypes among donors was expected to vary with sequencing depth.

From germline, CDR1 is SEHNR and CDR2 FQNEAQ (reference sequence). The CDR3 runs to 13 residues. V was clipped by 5 bases and J by 6 bases, with 11 bases between them. Positively selected for CCR7, the CD45RO-negative cells used as naive CD8 cells excluded terminally differentiated effector memory CD45RA+ cells. Repertoires were generated with immunoSEQ multiplex PCR, while TCRdb's copy carries only in-frame clones and drops some. The sample yields 650,000 to 800,000 clones, 92% seen once. Specimen: naive CD8+ T cells sorted from blood. The TCR comes from a man in his thirties or forties in good health. This chain connects TRBV7-9 to TRBJ2-1; D gene unclear. CDR3 in amino acids: CASSPAIGNEQFF. In DNA, the CDR3 is TGTGCCAGCAGCCCCGCGATCGGCAATGAGCAGTTCTTC.